The source of this TCR beta chain is a study of Tregs in tolerant kidney transplant recipients (dated by TCRdb to between 2017 and 2020). About the study as a whole: The transplants used related donors along with nonmyeloablative bone marrow transplantation, and in the human trials mixed chimerism was transient. Before combined kidney and bone marrow transplantation, this study identified donor-specific regulatory T cells using TCRbeta sequencing and then followed those same cells after transplant.

Summary of the overall study and its limitations: Biological reproducibility was not directly addressed, though technical replication error appeared minimal. Expanding Tregs with activated donor B cells appeared to identify the most biologically relevant and donor-specific TCRbeta repertoire. The study was limited by small patient numbers, and the findings need validation in larger populations and under other immunosuppression protocols. For some patients, the PCR primers changed as time went on, which meant samples from those patients could not be compared with one another at the nucleotide level. In tolerant patients, donor-specific Tregs expanded more than Tregs overall, which suggests antigen-driven rather than nonspecific expansion.

The sample's time point, from its label and the paper: blood sample drawn before combined kidney and bone marrow transplant. Thawed PBMCs were FACS-sorted into unstimulated Tregs (CD4+CD25+CD127-), CD4+ non-Tregs (CD4+CD25-), CD4 cells and CD8 cells. The patients were 4 recipients of combined kidney and bone marrow transplants from the ITN036ST trial, and samples were available only for these trial subjects. Healthy control blood was processed to PBMCs by Ficoll density gradient and cryopreserved, and patient PBMCs were collected before and after transplant. Concerning this clone itself: Which antigen it targets is not known. Sequencing ends 3 residues short of the CDR3 end; the germline J gene provides the rest.

From the cysteine up to the phenylalanine, the CDR3 has a length of 15 residues. The DNA covers only part of the CDR3, 36 bases in frame from base 1. As encoded in the germline V gene, CDR1 is SNHLY while CDR2 is FYNNEI. V loses 5 bases at its end and J loses 5 bases; junction bases beyond the gene matches: 6. For TCRbeta CDR3 sequencing, genomic DNA from the sorted cells was extracted using the QIAGEN DNeasy Blood and Tissue Kit. High-throughput TCRbeta CDR3 sequencing, which included PCR amplification with bias correction and internal controls, was done commercially through immunoSEQ. In the source study's methods: Unique productive TCRbeta sequences were defined by CDR3 nucleotide sequence where primers matched, otherwise by CDR3 amino acid sequence with Vbeta and Jbeta genes. Sorting error was corrected by removing sequences shared between sorted populations at a frequency ratio of 2:1 or less, and the remaining shared sequences were assigned to the higher population. Sequences were defined as donor-reactive when expanded at least 5-fold in CFSE-low cells versus unstimulated cells and present at a frequency of at least 0.01% in CFSE-low cells. Repertoire divergence was quantified by Jensen-Shannon divergence calculated from the top 100 TCRbeta sequences ranked by frequency. For samples with multiple sequencing runs, sorting error was corrected separately for each run before the runs were pooled. The source is immuneACCESS, and TCRdb retained only in-frame sequences with V and J called. Part of the clones is not carried over; for the studies checked, unresolved V genes explain less than half of this, and the remainder is unexplained. V and J calls and clone size are copied from that table; D and trimming were computed from the DNA. This sample's table carries fewer than 40,000 clones. Of the sample, under 9% falls within the top ten clones.

Sequenced material: CD8+ T cells from blood, taken before the transplant. This clonotype was obtained from a human donor who received a combined kidney and bone marrow transplant. The rearrangement combines TRBV2 with TRBJ2-3; a stretch of 11 junction bases matches TRBD2. CDR3 DNA, as far as it was read: TGTGCCAGCAGTTCCATAGCGGGGGGGTTAGATACG. It translates as CASSSIAGGLDT. The full CDR3 is CASSSIAGGLDTQYF.